One sample yielded the 26 T cell receptor beta chains listed below, sequenced in a study of cytomegalovirus exposure and HLA in healthy donors. Primers for the PCR totalled 60 Vbeta and 13 Jbeta. Clones were sequenced by immunoSEQ multiplex PCR, and TCRdb holds only the in-frame ones, with some missing. This sample has about 42,000 clones, with approximately 52% found just once. Specimen: PBMCs. All receptors derive from a human donor in good health.

This clone was observed many times. The chain couples TRBV19 to TRBJ1-1; D gene uncertain. The CDR3 is 11 amino acids. Germline CDR1 LNHDA, CDR2 SQIVND (reference sequence). With 8 bases removed from V and 4 bases from J, the gap between germline ends came to 8 bases. The CDR3 protein is CASGGSTEAFF. In DNA form, the CDR3 reads TGTGCCAGTGGAGGGTCCACTGAAGCTTTCTTT.

With respect to this clone: Other DNA variants within this sample encode the same CDR3. The chain combines TRBV18 with TRBJ2-5; D is ambiguous. The length of the CDR3 is 13 residues. Trimming removed 6 bases from V and 4 bases from J, with 12 bases in between. Per the germline V gene, CDR1 is KGHSH and CDR2 is LQKENI. The CDR3 sequence: CASSPGLGETQYF. The CDR3 coding sequence is TGTGCCAGCTCGCCGGGTCTGGGAGAGACCCAGTACTTC.

The CDR3, as DNA: TGTGCCAGCAGCTTAGATCCAGATCTAAGGAGCTATGGCTACACCTTC. Its translation is CASSLDPDLRSYGYTF. The rearrangement links TRBV7-9 to TRBJ1-2; D is uncertain. Looked up from germline, CDR1 is SEHNR and CDR2 is FQNEAQ (reference sequence). The CDR3 runs to 16 residues. Between the trimmed V and J ends, which lost 1 base and 4 bases, there was a span of 16 bases.

The chain is built from TRBV6-5 and TRBJ2-5, with D perhaps matching TRBD2 (6 bases). The V gene's germline CDR1 is MNHEY and CDR2 SVGAGI. V lost 1 base, J lost 1 base, and 10 bases lay in between. This CDR3 comprises 15 residues. CDR3 DNA: TGTGCCAGCAGTTACTTCGCGGGGCCCCAAGAGACCCAGTACTTC. The encoded protein is CASSYFAGPQETQYF.

This clone was observed a few times. This chain uses TRBV9 with TRBJ1-4; TRBD1 aligns across 10 bases. The germline gives CDR1 SGDLS, CDR2 YYNGEE. With V trimmed by 0 bases and J by 7 bases, 6 bases remained unmatched. CDR3 length: 16 residues. As DNA, the CDR3 is TGTGCCAGCAGCGTAGGGATCGGGACAGGGGCTGAAAAACTGTTTTTT. Translating gives CASSVGIGTGAEKLFF.

This sequence joins TRBV25-1 and TRBJ2-5; D unclear. Looked up from germline, CDR1 is MGHDK and CDR2 is SYGVNS. V was pared by 0 bases and J by 3 bases, with 11 bases between. The CDR3 has 15 residues. The CDR3 nucleotides are TGTGCCAGCAGTGAATATCGCGTAATTAAAGAGACCCAGTACTTC. The encoded protein is CASSEYRVIKETQYF.

This chain uses TRBV7-2 with TRBJ1-6; D is unclear. The V gene lost 5 bases and the J gene lost 4 bases, with 6 bases spanning the gap. CDR3 size: 13 residues. CDR1 is SGHTA and CDR2 is FQGNSA in the germline V gene. CDR3 region: CASSRSYNSPLHF. DNA of the CDR3: TGTGCCAGCAGCCGGTCGTATAATTCACCCCTCCACTTT.

This chain uses TRBV4-2 with TRBJ2-3; TRBD2 agrees at 8 bases. The V segment lost 5 bases and the J segment 6 bases; nucleotides outside the gene matches: 10. Per the germline V gene, CDR1 is LGHNA and CDR2 is YNFKEQ. This CDR3 is 15 amino acids long. The CDR3 is CASSRAGGAFDTQYF. CDR3 bases: TGTGCCAGCAGCAGAGCCGGGGGGGCCTTCGATACGCAGTATTTT.

In its sample, this clone is medium-sized. The chain employs TRBV10-3 and TRBJ1-4; TRBD1 is a possible D gene (5 bases). Germline values: CDR1 ENHRY, CDR2 SYGVKD. V was trimmed by 4 bases and J by 11 bases, leaving 14 bases between them. CDR3 size: 13 residues. The CDR3 DNA reads TGTGCCATCAGTGGAAGATCTGCAGGGAAACTGTTTTTT. Amino acids: CAISGRSAGKLFF.

The chain is built from TRBV6-5 and TRBJ1-2; D is possibly TRBD1 (5 bases). From germline, CDR1 is MNHEY and CDR2 SVGAGI. V lost 4 bases to trimming and J lost 0 bases, with 6 bases between them. This CDR3 has 13 amino acids. The CDR3 coding sequence is TGTGCCAGCAGTTTGACAGCTAACTATGGCTACACCTTC. Translation: CASSLTANYGYTF.

This clone has only a few counts. The chain combines TRBV15 with TRBJ2-5; TRBD2 agrees at 7 bases. With 6 bases clipped from V and 1 base from J, the junction kept 8 bases outside the gene matches. This CDR3 is 15 amino acids long. Germline CDR1 is LNHNV and CDR2 is YYDKDF (reference sequence). In DNA form, the CDR3 reads TGTGCCACCAGGCAGGCTAGCGGATTCCAAGAGACCCAGTACTTC. This encodes CATRQASGFQETQYF.

The chain combines TRBV18 with TRBJ2-7; 7 nucleotides agree with TRBD1. V shed 6 bases and J 0 bases; nucleotides not matched to a gene: 2. Germline V gives CDR1 KGHSH, CDR2 LQKENI. The CDR3 covers 13 residues. The CDR3, as DNA: TGTGCCAGCTCGGGGGACAGCTCCTACGAGCAGTACTTC. It yields the protein CASSGDSSYEQYF.

Only a few counts were recorded for this clone. CDR3: CASSARLAGDDTQYF. Here the CDR3 DNA reads TGTGCCAGCAGTGCCCGACTAGCGGGAGACGATACGCAGTATTTT. J is TRBJ2-3 and V is TRBV2, with 12 bases identical to TRBD2. Trimming removed 4 bases from V and 6 bases from J; junction bases left unmatched: 5. Germline loops: CDR1 SNHLY, CDR2 FYNNEI. The CDR3 covers 15 residues.

This clone was picked up a small number of times. The chain links TRBV5-1 to TRBJ2-7; 7 bases fit TRBD1. The germline V gene has CDR1 SGHRS and CDR2 YFSETQ. CDR3 size: 14 residues. J was trimmed by 2 bases and V by 4 bases; bases with no gene match: 6. DNA of the CDR3: TGCGCCAGCAGCCTATTACAGGGGACCTACGAGCAGTACTTC. This encodes CASSLLQGTYEQYF.

The rearrangement links TRBV5-1 to TRBJ2-7; D might be TRBD2 (6 bases). The CDR3 is 14 residues long. V lost 5 bases and J 4 bases, leaving 16 bases between the germline ends. Germline V gene data show CDR1 as SGHRS and CDR2 as YFSETQ. CDR3 sequence: CASSRGMMEYEQYF. In nucleotides, the CDR3 is TGCGCCAGCAGTCGGGGGATGATGGAGTACGAGCAGTACTTC.

This clone turned up a few times. The chain recombines TRBV18 with TRBJ2-4, with a weak D call TRBD1 (6 bases). The CDR3 spans 15 residues. Trimming pared 0 bases from V and 4 bases from J, leaving 10 bases between. CDR1 and CDR2 from the germline V gene are KGHSH and LQKENI. The CDR3 is CASSPPGRGKNIQYF. CDR3 DNA sequence: TGTGCCAGCTCACCACCGGGCAGGGGAAAAAACATTCAGTACTTC.

Only a few counts were recorded for this clone. V and J are TRBV7-9 and TRBJ1-2; tentative D call: TRBD1 (6 bases). The CDR3 loop spans 13 amino acids. Trimming cost V 7 bases and J 4 bases, with 13 bases left between them. Germline V gives CDR1 SEHNR, CDR2 FQNEAQ (reference sequence). CDR3: CASTQQGRYGYTF. CDR3 sequence (DNA): TGTGCCAGCACCCAACAGGGCCGCTATGGCTACACCTTC. The whole variable domain, remainder taken from reference TRBV7-9 and TRBJ1-2, is DTGVSQNPRHKITKRGQNVTFRCDPISEHNRLYWYRQTLGQGPEFLTYFQNEAQLEKSRLLSDRFSAERPKGSFSTLEIQRTEQGDSAMYLCASTQQGRYGYTFGSGTRLTVV.

The chain joins TRBV19 to TRBJ1-2, with D perhaps TRBD1 (6 bases). Trimming removed 9 bases at V and 3 bases at J, with 14 bases between. The CDR3 contains 13 residues. The germline gives CDR1 LNHDA, CDR2 SQIVND (reference sequence). This chain's CDR3 is CASTDSAHYGYTF. The DNA for the CDR3 is TGTGCCAGCACGGACAGTGCCCACTATGGCTACACCTTC. Looking up the rest from reference TRBV19 and TRBJ1-2 gives the full variable domain: DGGITQSPKYLFRKEGQNVTLSCEQNLNHDAMYWYRQDPGQGLRLIYYSQIVNDFQKGDIAEGYSVSREKKESFPLTVTSAQKNPTAFYLCASTDSAHYGYTFGSGTRLTVV.

This chain links TRBV10-1 with TRBJ2-7; tentative D call: TRBD1 (5 bases). V was pared by 11 bases and J by 0 bases, with 17 bases between. The germline CDR1 and CDR2 sequences are WNHNN and SYGVQD (reference sequence). The CDR3 has 14 residues. The CDR3 bases are TGCGCCTCCTCCCGCCAGGGCTTCTCCTACGAGCAGTACTTC. Protein product: CASSRQGFSYEQYF.

CDR3 in amino acids: CASSFRSGTQYF. In nucleotides, the CDR3 is TGTGCCAGCAGCTTTCGTTCGGGGACGCAGTATTTT. The V gene is TRBV5-4, the J gene TRBJ2-3; D is perhaps TRBD2 (5 bases). CDR3 length equals 12 residues. Between the trimmed V and J ends, which lost 2 bases and 9 bases, there was a span of 10 bases. Germline V gene lookup returns CDR1 SGHNT and CDR2 YYREEE (reference sequence). Full variable domain (remainder filled in from reference TRBV5-4 and TRBJ2-3): ETGVTQSPTHLIKTRGQQVTLRCSSQSGHNTVSWYQQALGQGPQFIFQYYREEENGRGNFPPRFSGLQFPNYSSELNVNALELDDSALYLCASSFRSGTQYFGPGTRLTVL.

This clone was counted between two and nine times. The rearrangement uses TRBV6-4 and TRBJ2-1, with D uncertain. Trimming stripped 8 bases from V and 4 bases from J, with 6 bases between. Germline loops: CDR1 MRHNA, CDR2 SNTAGT. CDR3 size: 11 residues. DNA for the CDR3: TGTGCCAGCGGCACATACAATGAGCAGTTCTTC. It codes for CASGTYNEQFF.

The chain carries TRBV6-5 and TRBJ2-5; 10 bases match TRBD2. Germline V lookup: CDR1 MNHEY, CDR2 SVGAGI. V was clipped by 6 bases and J by 5 bases; unmatched bases: 9. The CDR3 is 15 amino acids. Here the CDR3 DNA reads TGTGCCAGCAGCCCCGGGACTAGCGTTACGGAGACCCAGTACTTC. Its protein product is CASSPGTSVTETQYF.

The rearrangement joins TRBV4-3 to TRBJ1-1; D ambiguous. The V gene lost 0 bases and the J gene lost 10 bases, with 12 bases spanning the gap. This CDR3 comprises 13 residues. Per the germline V gene, CDR1 is LGHNA and CDR2 is YSLEER. This chain's CDR3 is CASSQDGGRRAFF. For the CDR3, the DNA is TGCGCCAGCAGCCAAGATGGAGGGAGGAGAGCTTTCTTT.

The chain has TRBV29-1 and TRBJ1-3; TRBD1 might be the D (6 bases). The length of the CDR3 is 13 residues. CDR1 and CDR2 (germline): SQVTM, ANQGSEA. V was trimmed by 6 bases and J by 5 bases, leaving 14 bases between them. In nucleotides, the CDR3 is TGCAGCGTCGCCGACAGGAGAAGAAACACCATATATTTT. Translation gives CSVADRRRNTIYF.

The V call is TRBV29-1, the J call TRBJ1-5; TRBD1 matches 7 bases. CDR1 is SQVTM and CDR2 is ANQGSEA in the germline V gene. The ends lost 4 bases at V and 7 bases at J; junction bases unmatched: 7. The length of the CDR3 is 13 residues. The CDR3 sequence: CSVVGQFGQPQHF. DNA of the CDR3: TGCAGCGTTGTGGGACAGTTTGGCCAGCCCCAGCATTTT.

This chain joins TRBV19 and TRBJ2-1, with 9 bases lining up with TRBD2. The CDR3 consists of 16 residues. Germline-derived CDR1 and CDR2 are LNHDA and SQIVND (reference sequence). Trimming took 4 bases from V and 8 from J; bases not matched to a gene: 12. CDR3: CASSSLQAGGPYEQFF. The CDR3 nucleotides are TGTGCCAGTAGTAGCCTCCAGGCGGGAGGGCCATATGAGCAGTTCTTC.